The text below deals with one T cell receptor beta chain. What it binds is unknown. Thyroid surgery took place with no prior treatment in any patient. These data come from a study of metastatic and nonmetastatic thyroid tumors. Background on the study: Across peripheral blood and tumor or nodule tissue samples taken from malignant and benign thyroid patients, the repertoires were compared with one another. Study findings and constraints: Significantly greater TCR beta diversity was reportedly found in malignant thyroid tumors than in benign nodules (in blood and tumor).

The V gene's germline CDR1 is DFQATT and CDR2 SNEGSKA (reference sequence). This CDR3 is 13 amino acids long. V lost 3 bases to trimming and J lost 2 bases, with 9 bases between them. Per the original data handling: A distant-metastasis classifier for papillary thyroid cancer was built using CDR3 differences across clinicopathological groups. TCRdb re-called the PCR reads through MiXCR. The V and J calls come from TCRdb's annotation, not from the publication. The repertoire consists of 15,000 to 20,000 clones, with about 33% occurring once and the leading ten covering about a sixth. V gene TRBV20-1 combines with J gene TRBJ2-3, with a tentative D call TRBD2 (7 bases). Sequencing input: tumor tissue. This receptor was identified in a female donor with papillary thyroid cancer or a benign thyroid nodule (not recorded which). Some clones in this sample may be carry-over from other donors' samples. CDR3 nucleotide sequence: TGCAGTGCTAGCGGGGGGCCCACAGATACGCAGTATTTT. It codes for CSASGGPTDTQYF.